Included here is one T cell receptor beta chain sequence, with context. Antigen specificity is unknown. This entry comes from a study of cytomegalovirus exposure and HLA in healthy donors. Whole-study context: About 85 million unique TCRs from HLA-typed donors were held in an early release of data. Study results and caveats: Highest at DRB1 and lowest at HLA-C, TCR association rates differed among HLA loci in a later analysis. Most sequenced TCRs were rare (though some public TCRs occurred in many donors).

The PCR made use of 60 Vbeta and 13 Jbeta primers. Here immunoSEQ multiplex PCR was the method, and the copy in TCRdb shows in-frame clones only, minus some. The sample yields approximately 160,000 clones, 82% seen once. CDR1 and CDR2 from the germline V gene are MNHNY and SVGAGI (reference sequence). The CDR3 sequence is 13 residues long. V was trimmed by 7 bases and J by 6 bases, leaving 14 bases between them. This TCR derives from a male donor in good health and CMV-seronegative. V gene TRBV6-6 combines with J gene TRBJ2-3, with D possibly matching TRBD2 (7 bases). Material: PBMCs. CDR3 sequence: CASIGGGLDTQYF. In DNA, the CDR3 is TGTGCCAGCATAGGGGGGGGGTTGGATACGCAGTATTTT.